The clone carrying this T cell receptor beta chain was seen a few times. The sample belongs to a study of blood T cell repertoires in COVID-19. Germline-derived CDR1 and CDR2 are LGHNA and YNFKEQ. The CDR3 covers 17 residues. V was trimmed by 0 bases and J by 5 bases, leaving 16 bases between them. Authors' data handling: Counts of nucleated cells, estimated from reference gene primer amplification, were obtained. Clones were sequenced by immunoSEQ multiplex PCR, and TCRdb holds only the in-frame ones, with some missing. V and J calls and clone size are copied from that table; D and trimming were computed from the DNA. In the table there are 250,000 to 350,000 clones, approximately 90% of which are singletons.

The sequenced material came from peripheral blood. This sequence originates from a woman in her 30s with active or convalescent COVID-19. This chain joins TRBV4-2 and TRBJ2-2; a weak D match, TRBD1 (6 bases). CDR3 in DNA: TGTGCCAGCAGCCAAGATTTTACAGGGCTTCCGACCGGGGAGCTGTTTTTT. The encoded protein is CASSQDFTGLPTGELFF.